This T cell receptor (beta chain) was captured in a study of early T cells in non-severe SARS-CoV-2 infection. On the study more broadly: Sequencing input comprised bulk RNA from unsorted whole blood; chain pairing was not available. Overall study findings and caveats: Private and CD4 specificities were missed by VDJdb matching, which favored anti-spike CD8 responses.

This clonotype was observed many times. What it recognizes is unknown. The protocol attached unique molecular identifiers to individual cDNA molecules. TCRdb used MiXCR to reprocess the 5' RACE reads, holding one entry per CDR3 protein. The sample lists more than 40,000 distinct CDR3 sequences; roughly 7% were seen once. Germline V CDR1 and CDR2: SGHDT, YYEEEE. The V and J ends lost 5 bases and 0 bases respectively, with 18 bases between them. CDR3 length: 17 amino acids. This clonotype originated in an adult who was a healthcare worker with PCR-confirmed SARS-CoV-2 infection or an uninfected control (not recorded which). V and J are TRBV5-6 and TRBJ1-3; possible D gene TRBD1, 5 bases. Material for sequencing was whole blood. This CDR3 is CASSSIIQDHSGNTIYF. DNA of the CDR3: TGTGCCAGCAGTTCCATCATACAGGACCACTCTGGAAACACCATATATTTT.